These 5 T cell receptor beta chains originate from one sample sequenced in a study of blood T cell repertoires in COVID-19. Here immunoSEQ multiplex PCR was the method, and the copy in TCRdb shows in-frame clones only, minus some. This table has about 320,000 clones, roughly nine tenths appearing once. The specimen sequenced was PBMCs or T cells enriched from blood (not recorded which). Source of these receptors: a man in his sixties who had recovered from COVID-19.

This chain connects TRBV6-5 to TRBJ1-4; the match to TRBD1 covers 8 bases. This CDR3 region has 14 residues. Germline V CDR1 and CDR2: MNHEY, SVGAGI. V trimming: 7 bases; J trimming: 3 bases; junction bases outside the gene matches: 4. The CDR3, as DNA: TGTGCCAGCAACCAGGACAGGGCTAATGAAAAACTGTTTTTT. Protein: CASNQDRANEKLFF.

CDR3 coding DNA: TGTGCCAGCTCGGGGGGCTCCTACAATGAGCAGTTCTTC. Translating it yields CASSGGSYNEQFF. The rearrangement links TRBV13 to TRBJ2-1; TRBD2 matches at 7 bases. The V segment lost 8 bases and the J segment 0 bases; nucleotides outside the gene matches: 1. Germline assignment: CDR1 PRHDT and CDR2 FYEKMQ (reference sequence). CDR3 length: 13 residues.

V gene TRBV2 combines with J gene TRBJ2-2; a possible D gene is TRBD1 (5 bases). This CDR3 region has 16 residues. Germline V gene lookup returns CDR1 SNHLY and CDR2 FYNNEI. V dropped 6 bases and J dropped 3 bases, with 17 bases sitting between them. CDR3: CASRRTQGSDTGELFF. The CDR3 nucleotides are TGTGCCAGCAGGAGAACCCAGGGATCCGACACCGGGGAGCTGTTTTTT.

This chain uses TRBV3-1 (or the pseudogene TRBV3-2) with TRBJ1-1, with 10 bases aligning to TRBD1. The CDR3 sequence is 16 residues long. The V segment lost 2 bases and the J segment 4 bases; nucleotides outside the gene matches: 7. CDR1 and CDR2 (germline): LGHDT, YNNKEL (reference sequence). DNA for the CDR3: TGTGCCAGCAGCCAATTTTGGACAGGGGGGACCACTGAAGCTTTCTTT. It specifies CASSQFWTGGTTEAFF.

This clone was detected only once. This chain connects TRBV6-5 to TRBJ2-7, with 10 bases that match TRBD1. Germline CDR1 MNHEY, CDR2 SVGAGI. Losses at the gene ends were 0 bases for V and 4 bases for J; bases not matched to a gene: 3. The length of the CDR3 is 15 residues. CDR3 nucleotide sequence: TGTGCCAGCAGTTACTCGAGGGACAGGGGTTACGAGCAGTACTTC. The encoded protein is CASSYSRDRGYEQYF.